This T cell receptor (beta chain) was profiled in a study of blood T cells in healthy people across ages. Study results and limitations: While age rose, TCR beta diversity per million T cells dropped in a roughly linear way. Any changes in expanded clonotypes were possibly confounded, as donor CMV status remained unknown.

Germline assignment: CDR1 DFQATT and CDR2 SNEGSKA (reference sequence). The CDR3 totals 14 residues. V shed 6 bases and J shed 2 bases, with 14 bases lying between them. No fewer than 6 micrograms of total RNA were isolated from every sample. Together with a sample-barcoded 5' primer, a J-beta primer mix was included in a second PCR lasting about 7 to 11 cycles. There were at least 2.5 million CDR3-containing paired-end reads obtained from each sample. One entry per CDR3 protein, called by TCRdb with MiXCR from the 5' RACE reads. Counted here are roughly 1.9 million distinct CDR3 sequences, 39% occurring once; the ten biggest clones make up roughly 23%. Turning to this clonotype: The target antigen is unknown.

The chain joins TRBV20-1 to TRBJ2-1; tentatively, D is TRBD2 (5 bases). The specimen sequenced was blood. This TCR derives from a human donor in good health. The DNA for the CDR3 is TGCAGTGCGGATACTAGTCCTCCCTACAATGAGCAGTTCTTC. This gives the protein CSADTSPPYNEQFF.